The clone carrying this TCR beta chain showed up many times. The data belong to a study of T cells after yellow fever vaccination. In TCRdb, the 5' RACE reads were re-called with MiXCR into one record per CDR3 protein. The sample yields 45,000 to 60,000 distinct CDR3 sequences, around 5.4% seen once. Study-wide results and limits: Within FACS-sorted repertoires, abundant clonotypes contaminating from the bulk population could be present.

The sample here was PBMCs, either bulk or a sorted T-cell subset (CD4+, CD8+, memory, or dextramer-sorted; not recorded which), taken on the day of the yellow fever booster vaccination. The receptor was isolated from a man between 18 and 35 years old who received the YFV17D yellow fever vaccine.

CDR3 bases: TGTGCCAGCAGCTTAGGTGGGGACGGCTACACTAGCGGTCGAGAGACCCAGTACTTC. It specifies CASSLGGDGYTSGRETQYF. This chain uses TRBV7-6 with TRBJ2-5; 8 positions agree with TRBD2. From germline, CDR1 is SGHVS and CDR2 FNYEAQ. V shed 1 base and J 4 bases; nucleotides not matched to a gene: 17. The CDR3 is 19 amino acids.